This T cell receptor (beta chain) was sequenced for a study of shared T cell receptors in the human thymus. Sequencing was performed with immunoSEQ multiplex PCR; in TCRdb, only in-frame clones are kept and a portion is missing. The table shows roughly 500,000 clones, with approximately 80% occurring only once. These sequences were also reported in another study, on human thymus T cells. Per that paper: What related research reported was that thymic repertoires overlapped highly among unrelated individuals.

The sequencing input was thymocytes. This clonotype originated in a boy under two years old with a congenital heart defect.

The CDR3 sequence is CASSRLLGLAGVGYNEQFF. CDR3 DNA sequence: TGCGCCAGCAGCCGACTCCTAGGACTAGCGGGAGTTGGTTACAATGAGCAGTTCTTC. The V gene is TRBV4-1, the J gene TRBJ2-1, with TRBD2 identical over 13 bases. The J segment lost 4 bases and the V segment lost 4 bases, leaving 13 bases of the junction unmatched. This CDR3 comprises 19 residues. CDR1 is MGHRA and CDR2 is YSYEKL in the germline V gene.